Shown below are 5 T cell receptor beta chains from a single sample sequenced in a study of response to subunit inactivated influenza vaccine (dated by TCRdb to 2017 to 2018). Libraries came from RT-PCR. TCRdb names Illumina HiSeq 2500 as the instrument used. TCRdb reprocessed the public reads (quality trimming at Q25 with fastp, clone calling with MiXCR) and kept in-frame beta chains. Each entry merges the rows of one CDR3 protein and shows their most common DNA and genes. This sample is represented by 650,000 to 800,000 distinct CDR3 sequences; about 15% of them were singletons. Approximately 7% of the sample lies in the top ten. Sample: PBMCs from blood, taken less than 15 days before vaccination. These receptors were taken from a man aged 50-59 years who received an inactivated influenza vaccine. Donor details come from another sample of the same person, matched by shared clones.

The V and J genes are TRBV19 and TRBJ1-5; the D gene is possibly TRBD1 (6 bases). This CDR3 spans 15 amino acids. Germline lookup yields CDR1 LNHDA and CDR2 SQIVND (reference sequence). Trimming stripped 4 bases from V and 1 base from J, with 11 bases between. The CDR3 sequence: CASSTTGRSNQPQHF. The CDR3 nucleotides are TGTGCCAGTAGTACAACAGGGAGGAGCAATCAGCCCCAGCATTTT.

This clonotype was detected many times. CDR3 sequence reads: CASSLVVGGRSYEQYF. DNA of the CDR3: TGTGCCAGCAGTTTAGTAGTCGGGGGCCGCTCCTACGAGCAGTACTTC. The V gene is TRBV12-3 or TRBV12-4, the J gene TRBJ2-7; D is tentatively TRBD1 or TRBD2 (6 bases each). The CDR3 has 16 residues. V was cut by 1 base and J by 0 bases, with 13 bases left in between.

The chain combines TRBV30 with TRBJ1-6, with 7 bases lining up with TRBD1. Losses at the gene ends were 4 bases for V and 8 bases for J; bases not matched to a gene: 8. The CDR3 spans 14 residues. Germline lookup yields CDR1 GTSNPN and CDR2 SVGIG (reference sequence). Written as DNA, the CDR3 is TGTGCCTGGAACATACAGGGGTCCTATTCACCCCTCCACTTT. Translated, it gives CAWNIQGSYSPLHF.

The rearrangement links TRBV2 to TRBJ2-3; 7 bases agree with TRBD1. The trim removed 9 bases at V and 1 base at J, leaving 4 bases unmatched. CDR3 length: 13 amino acids. Germline-derived CDR1 and CDR2 are SNHLY and FYNNEI. CDR3 sequence: CASTGQRTDTQYF. CDR3 DNA sequence: TGTGCCAGTACGGGACAGCGCACAGATACGCAGTATTTT.

This clonotype was counted between two and nine times. The rearrangement joins TRBV10-3 to TRBJ2-7; TRBD2 agrees at 7 bases. Germline CDR1 and CDR2: ENHRY and SYGVKD. After removal of 8 bases from V and 6 bases from J, the junction contained 10 bases not matched to a gene. The CDR3 totals 13 residues. CDR3: CAIGGGDPGEQYF. The CDR3 DNA is TGTGCCATCGGGGGGGGAGATCCGGGCGAGCAGTACTTC.